Listed below are T cell receptor beta chains from one sample, sequenced in a study of T cell responses to AZD1222 COVID-19 vaccine. Assay: immunoSEQ multiplex PCR; the TCRdb copy retains only in-frame clones and omits some. The table lists roughly 100,000 clones, 70% to 90% of them singletons, with roughly 2.5% in the top ten. The sequenced sample was peripheral blood, obtained 28 days after the second AZD1222 dose. Source of these receptors: an adult who received the AZD1222 COVID-19 vaccine. The CDR3 runs from the conserved cysteine through the conserved F or W. Clone size, where shown, is once, few, many, or a class for clones that have expanded.

cdr3_aa clone_size v_call
CASSLGGGRNSPLHF - TRBV7-9
CASSFTGESNQPQHF - TRBV28
CASSPRRGDGYTF - TRBV12-3/TRBV12-4
CASSDARAPKFNEQFF - TRBV6-2/TRBV6-3
CASSPGGQGGETQYF - TRBV9
CASLGGSYNSPLHF - TRBV28
CATSDPKGNLYEQYF - TRBV24-1
CASSSPSDRGLFTGELFF - TRBV7-6
CASNRGQGSGYTF - TRBV5-1
CASSPRPGGGILFGEAFF - TRBV5-6
CATSRDRISNQPQHF - TRBV15
CASSLRGQRTGSPLHF - TRBV5-6
CASSPPTETQYF - TRBV18
CASSLDGGRSEQYF - TRBV5-1
CASSPGQGIMNTEAFF - TRBV7-3
CASSSRDGYSNQPQHF - TRBV28
CASSQGLSFQPQHF - TRBV3-1/TRBV3-2
CASSEIRQGRLVF - TRBV2
CAISESEGMNTEAFF - TRBV10-3
CASSSRPAGVGSWELFF - TRBV7-2
CASSGIAGADTQYF - TRBV7-2
CASSSGTGSHIYGYTF few TRBV28